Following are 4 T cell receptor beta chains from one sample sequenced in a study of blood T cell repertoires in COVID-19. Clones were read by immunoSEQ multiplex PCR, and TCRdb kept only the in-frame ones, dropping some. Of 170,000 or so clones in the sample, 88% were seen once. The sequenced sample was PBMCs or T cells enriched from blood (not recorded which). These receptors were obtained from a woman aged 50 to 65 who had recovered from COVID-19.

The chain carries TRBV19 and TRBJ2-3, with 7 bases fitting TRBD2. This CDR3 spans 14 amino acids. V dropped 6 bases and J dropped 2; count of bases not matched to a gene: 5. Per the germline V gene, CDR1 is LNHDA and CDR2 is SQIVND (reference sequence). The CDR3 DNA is TGTGCCAGTAGCGGGGGGATGAACACAGATACGCAGTATTTT. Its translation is CASSGGMNTDTQYF.

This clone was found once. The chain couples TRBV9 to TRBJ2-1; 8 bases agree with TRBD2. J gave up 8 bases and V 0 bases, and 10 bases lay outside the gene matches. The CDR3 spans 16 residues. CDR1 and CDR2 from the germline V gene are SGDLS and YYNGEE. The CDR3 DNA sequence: TGTGCCAGCAGCGTAGGAGGATCGGGGGGGATACATGAGCAGTTCTTC. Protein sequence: CASSVGGSGGIHEQFF.

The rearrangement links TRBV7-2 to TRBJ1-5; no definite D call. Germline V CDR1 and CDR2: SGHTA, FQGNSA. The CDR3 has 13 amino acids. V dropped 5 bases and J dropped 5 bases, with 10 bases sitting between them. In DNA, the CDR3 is TGTGCCAGCAGCCCCGACACGGATCAGCCCCAGCATTTT. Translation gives CASSPDTDQPQHF.

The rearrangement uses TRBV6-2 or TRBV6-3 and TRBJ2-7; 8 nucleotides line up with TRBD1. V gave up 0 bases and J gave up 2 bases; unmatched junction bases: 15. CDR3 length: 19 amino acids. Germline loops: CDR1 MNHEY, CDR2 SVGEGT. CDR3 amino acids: CASSYSGTGIPLLTYEQYF. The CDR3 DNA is TGTGCCAGCAGTTACTCCGGGACAGGTATACCCCTCCTCACCTACGAGCAGTACTTC.